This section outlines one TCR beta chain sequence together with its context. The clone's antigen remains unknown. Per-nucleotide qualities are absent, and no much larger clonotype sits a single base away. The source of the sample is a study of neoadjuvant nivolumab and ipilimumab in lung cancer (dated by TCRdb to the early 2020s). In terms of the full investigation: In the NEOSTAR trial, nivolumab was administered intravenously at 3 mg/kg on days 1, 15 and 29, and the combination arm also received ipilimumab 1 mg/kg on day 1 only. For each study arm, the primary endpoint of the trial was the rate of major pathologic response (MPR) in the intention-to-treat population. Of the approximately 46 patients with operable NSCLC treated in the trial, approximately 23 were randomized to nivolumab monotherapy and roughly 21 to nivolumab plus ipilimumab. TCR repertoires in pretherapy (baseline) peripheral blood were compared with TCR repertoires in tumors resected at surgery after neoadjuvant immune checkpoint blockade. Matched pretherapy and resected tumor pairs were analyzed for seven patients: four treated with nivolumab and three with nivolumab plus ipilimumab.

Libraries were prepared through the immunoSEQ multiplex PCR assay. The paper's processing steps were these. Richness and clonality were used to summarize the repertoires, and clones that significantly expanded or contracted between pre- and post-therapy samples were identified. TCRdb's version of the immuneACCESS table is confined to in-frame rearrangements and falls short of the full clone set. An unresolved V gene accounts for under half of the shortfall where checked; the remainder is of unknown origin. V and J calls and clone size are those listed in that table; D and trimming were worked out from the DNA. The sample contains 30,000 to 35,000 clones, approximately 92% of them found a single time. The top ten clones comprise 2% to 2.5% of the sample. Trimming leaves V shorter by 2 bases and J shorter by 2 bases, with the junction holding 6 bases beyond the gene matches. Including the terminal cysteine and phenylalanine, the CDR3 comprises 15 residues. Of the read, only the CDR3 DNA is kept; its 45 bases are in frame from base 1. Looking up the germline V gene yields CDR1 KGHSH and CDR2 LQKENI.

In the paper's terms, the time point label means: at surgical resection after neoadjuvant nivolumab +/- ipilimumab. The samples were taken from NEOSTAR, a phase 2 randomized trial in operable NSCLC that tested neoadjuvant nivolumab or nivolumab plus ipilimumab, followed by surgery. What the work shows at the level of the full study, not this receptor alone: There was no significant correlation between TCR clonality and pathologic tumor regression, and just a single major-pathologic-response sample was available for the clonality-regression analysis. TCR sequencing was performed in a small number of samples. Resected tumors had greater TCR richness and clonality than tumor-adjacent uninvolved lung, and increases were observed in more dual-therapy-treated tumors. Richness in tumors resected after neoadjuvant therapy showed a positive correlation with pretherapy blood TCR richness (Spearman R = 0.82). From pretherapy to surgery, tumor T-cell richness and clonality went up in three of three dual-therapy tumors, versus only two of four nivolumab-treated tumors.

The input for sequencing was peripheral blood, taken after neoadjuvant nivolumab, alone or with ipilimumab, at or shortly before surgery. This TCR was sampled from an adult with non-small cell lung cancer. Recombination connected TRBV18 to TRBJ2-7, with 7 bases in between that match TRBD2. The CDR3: CASSPGGLRTYEQYF. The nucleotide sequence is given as TGTGCCAGCTCACCAGGGGGACTACGAACCTACGAGCAGTACTTC.